This T cell receptor beta chain was found in a study of T cells in Graves' hyperthyroidism and ophthalmopathy. The ends were cut back, 4 bases at V and 4 bases at J, with 14 bases in the middle. Per germline, CDR1 SGHVS and CDR2 FQNEAQ. This CDR3 is built from 14 residues. TCR beta CDR3 regions were amplified from RNA. Carried out on the TCR CDR3, a first-round RT-PCR used the HTBI primer set. Via MiXCR, TCRdb re-called the multiplex PCR reads, giving one row per CDR3 protein. This repertoire shows about 350,000 distinct CDR3 sequences, approximately 16% found once; its top ten account for approximately 19%. Each diagnosis was grounded in clinical symptoms, serum thyroxine and TRAb, thyroid ultrasound, and orbital computed tomography. PBMCs were derived from around 10 ml fresh peripheral blood. This clonotype appeared many times.

V and J are TRBV7-8 and TRBJ2-7; tentatively, D is TRBD2 (5 bases). The sequenced sample was blood. The source of this sequence is a woman between 55 and 75 years old with Graves' ophthalmopathy. CDR3 sequence reads: CASSSNGILYEQYF. In DNA form, the CDR3 reads TGTGCCAGCAGCTCGAACGGGATTCTATACGAGCAGTACTTC. Combining the CDR3 with reference TRBV7-8 and TRBJ2-7 gives the whole variable domain GAGVSQSPRYKVAKRGQDVALRCDPISGHVSLFWYQQALGQGPEFLTYFQNEAQLDKSGLPSDRFFAERPEGSVSTLKIQRTQQEDSAVYLCASSSNGILYEQYFGPGTRLTVT.